This T cell receptor beta chain was obtained from a study of blood T cell repertoires in COVID-19. Turning to the study itself: The United States, Italy and Spain provided the acute and convalescent COVID-19 samples. The cDNA or gDNA used as material had been derived from T cells, B-cell-depleted T cells, or PBMCs.

How the authors handled the data: Nucleated cell number was recorded as an estimate derived from reference gene primer amplification. The table came from immunoSEQ multiplex PCR; TCRdb's copy has only in-frame clones and leaves some out. That table supplies the V and J calls and clone size; D and trimming were determined from the DNA. This sample has about 150,000 clones, with around 88% found just once. CDR3 size: 16 residues. Per the germline V gene, CDR1 is GTSNPN and CDR2 is SVGIG (reference sequence). Losses at the gene ends were 0 bases for V and 5 bases for J; bases not matched to a gene: 11. The V call is TRBV30, the J call TRBJ1-1; TRBD1 agrees at 8 bases. Sample: peripheral blood. The origin of this receptor is a human donor in a cohort sampled during active COVID-19. CDR3 nucleotides: TGTGCCTGGAGTGTACGCCAGGGGGCCATAGGAACTGAAGCTTTCTTT. Encoded protein: CAWSVRQGAIGTEAFF.